This TCR beta chain was sequenced for a study of early T cells in non-severe SARS-CoV-2 infection. TCRdb re-derived calls from the 5' RACE reads in MiXCR, one entry per CDR3 protein. The sample has tens of thousands of distinct CDR3 sequences; around 15% are singletons. CDR3 length equals 19 residues. V was cut by 3 bases and J by 0 bases, with 18 bases left in between. Germline CDR1 is ENHRY and CDR2 is SYGVKD. J is TRBJ1-6 and V is TRBV10-3; D remains unclear. The TCR was taken from an adult who was a healthcare worker with PCR-confirmed SARS-CoV-2 infection or an uninfected control (not recorded which). What was sequenced was whole blood. The CDR3 nucleotides read TGTGCCATCAGTGACCCGAAGGGTGTCGGGAGCTCCTATAATTCACCCCTCCACTTT. This gives the protein CAISDPKGVGSSYNSPLHF.